A selection of T cell receptor beta chains follows, all from one sample in a study of graft-versus-host responses after intestinal transplantation. TCRdb's table, derived via immunoSEQ multiplex PCR, lists solely in-frame clones and lacks some. The sample consists of some 18,000 clones, around three quarters of them appearing once. This sample comprised ileum tissue, obtained around 20 days after intestinal transplant. The source of these receptors is a human patient who received an intestinal transplant, so some T cells may come from the graft donor. Both conserved end residues are part of each CDR3. The D gene is left open where the match is weak. Clone size appears in some rows only: once, few, many, or a class for an expanded clone.

V: TRBV27; length: 13; D: .; size: .; J: TRBJ2-7; DNA: TGTGCCAGCAGTCCGTCGATCCGTTACGAGCAGTACTTC; CDR3: CASSPSIRYEQYF
V: TRBV5-1; length: 17; D: TRBD1; size: .; J: TRBJ1-5; DNA: TGCGCCAGAGGAGGGACAGGGTGGGGTTATGGCAATCAGCCCCAGCATTTT; CDR3: CARGGTGWGYGNQPQHF
V: TRBV4-1; length: 14; D: .; size: .; J: TRBJ2-7; DNA: TGCGCCAGCAGCCAAGCGGGGTACTCCTACGAGCAGTACTTC; CDR3: CASSQAGYSYEQYF
V: TRBV10-3; length: 16; D: .; size: .; J: TRBJ2-5; DNA: TGTGCCATCAGTGGGGTCCCTGGGCGCCGCCGGGAGACCCAGTACTTC; CDR3: CAISGVPGRRRETQYF
V: TRBV7-8; length: 13; D: .; size: few; J: TRBJ2-7; DNA: TGTGCCAGCAGCCTAAGCGGGTCCTACGAGCAGTACTTC; CDR3: CASSLSGSYEQYF
V: TRBV30; length: 14; D: .; size: .; J: TRBJ1-5; DNA: TGTGCCTGGAGTGTACTCGGGTTAGATCAGCCCCAGCATTTT; CDR3: CAWSVLGLDQPQHF
V: TRBV5-4; length: 16; D: TRBD1; size: .; J: TRBJ1-2; DNA: TGTGCCAGCAGCTTGGCCGGGACAGGGCGTCCCCCGGGCTACACCTTC; CDR3: CASSLAGTGRPPGYTF
V: TRBV2; length: 16; D: TRBD2; size: few; J: TRBJ2-5; DNA: TGTGCCAGCAGTGAAGCACGGACTAGCGGGAAAGAGACCCAGTACTTC; CDR3: CASSEARTSGKETQYF
V: TRBV25-1; length: 14; D: .; size: .; J: TRBJ1-1; DNA: TGTGCCAGCAGTGGGACAGCCAGGAACACTGAAGCTTTCTTT; CDR3: CASSGTARNTEAFF
V: TRBV5-4; length: 14; D: .; size: .; J: TRBJ2-2; DNA: TGTGCCAGCAGCTTGGACTTGAACACCGGGGAGCTGTTTTTT; CDR3: CASSLDLNTGELFF
V: TRBV7-6; length: 14; D: TRBD2; size: .; J: TRBJ2-7; DNA: TGTGCCAGCAGCTCCCTAGCGGGAGACAACGAGCAGTACTTC; CDR3: CASSSLAGDNEQYF
V: TRBV6-1; length: 15; D: TRBD1; size: .; J: TRBJ1-5; DNA: TGTGCCAGCAGGGACAGGGGCTTTGTTAATCAGCCCCAGCATTTT; CDR3: CASRDRGFVNQPQHF
V: TRBV18; length: 16; D: .; size: .; J: TRBJ2-1; DNA: TGTGCCAGCTGCGGCGGGACGCCAACCCCCCACAATGAGCAGTTCTTC; CDR3: CASCGGTPTPHNEQFF
V: TRBV9; length: 16; D: TRBD1; size: .; J: TRBJ1-6; DNA: TGTGCCAGCAGCGTAGGGGGACAGGCCTATAATTCACCCCTCCACTTT; CDR3: CASSVGGQAYNSPLHF
V: TRBV7-2; length: 15; D: TRBD2; size: .; J: TRBJ2-5; DNA: TGTGCCAGCAGCTTAGCGGGGGGGTACCAAGAGACCCAGTACTTC; CDR3: CASSLAGGYQETQYF
V: TRBV6-6; length: 13; D: TRBD1; size: .; J: TRBJ2-2; DNA: TGTGCCAGCTCAAGGGGGCTAGGCGGGGAGCTGTTTTTT; CDR3: CASSRGLGGELFF
V: TRBV4-2; length: 16; D: .; size: .; J: TRBJ1-2; DNA: TGTGCCAGCAGCCAAGATATGGAACAGCCGAGTGGTGGCTACACCTTC; CDR3: CASSQDMEQPSGGYTF
V: TRBV27; length: 19; D: TRBD2; size: .; J: TRBJ2-3; DNA: TGTGCCAGCAGAACTCACGGACTAGCGGGAGAATTGGGCGCAGATACGCAGTATTTT; CDR3: CASRTHGLAGELGADTQYF
V: TRBV6-1; length: 16; D: .; size: .; J: TRBJ2-7; DNA: TGTGCCAGCAGTGAAGCCGTGACCTACAGTTTGTACGAGCAGTACTTC; CDR3: CASSEAVTYSLYEQYF
V: TRBV4-1; length: 15; D: TRBD1; size: .; J: TRBJ1-2; DNA: TGCGCCAGCAGCCAAGTGTCAGGGGGCGGCTATGGCTACACCTTC; CDR3: CASSQVSGGGYGYTF
V: TRBV11-2; length: 17; D: TRBD1; size: .; J: TRBJ1-4; DNA: TGTGCCAGCAGCATGACAGGGGGGCTTTCAACTAATGAAAAACTGTTTTTT; CDR3: CASSMTGGLSTNEKLFF
V: TRBV5-4; length: 15; D: .; size: once; J: TRBJ1-1; DNA: TGTGCCAGCGCCACAACGGGGGGGGGAGACACTGAAGCTTTCTTT; CDR3: CASATTGGGDTEAFF
V: TRBV7-6; length: 14; D: .; size: .; J: TRBJ2-7; DNA: TGTGCCAGCAGCCTGAGACTAGACGGGTACGAGCAGTACTTC; CDR3: CASSLRLDGYEQYF
V: TRBV4-1; length: 15; D: TRBD1; size: .; J: TRBJ1-6; DNA: TGCGCCAGCAGCTCCTACAGGGGGCGCGGCTCACCCCTCCACTTT; CDR3: CASSSYRGRGSPLHF
V: TRBV4-2; length: 15; D: .; size: .; J: TRBJ1-2; DNA: TGTGCCAGCAGCCTCAACCCCCACGTCGGGGATGGCTACACCTTC; CDR3: CASSLNPHVGDGYTF
V: TRBV5-1; length: 15; D: TRBD1; size: once; J: TRBJ2-7; DNA: TGCGCCAGCAGCTGGACTTACAGGGGAACTGGCGAGCAGTACTTC; CDR3: CASSWTYRGTGEQYF
V: TRBV4-1; length: 16; D: .; size: .; J: TRBJ2-7; DNA: TGCGCCAGCAGCCAAGCTGCCCGTCCCGGAGTCTACGAGCAGTACTTC; CDR3: CASSQAARPGVYEQYF
V: TRBV4-1; length: 15; D: .; size: .; J: TRBJ2-7; DNA: TGCGCCAGCAGCCAATCAGGGGTTTTGTCCTACGAGCAGTACTTC; CDR3: CASSQSGVLSYEQYF
V: TRBV4-2; length: 15; D: .; size: few; J: TRBJ2-5; DNA: TGTGCCAGCAGCCAAGAACAGTGGGGGCCGGAGACCCAGTACTTC; CDR3: CASSQEQWGPETQYF